The 5 T cell receptor beta chains reported below all come from one sample, sequenced in a study of CD8 T cells in ankylosing spondylitis. MiXCR was run by TCRdb on the 5' RACE reads, yielding one entry per CDR3 protein. The sample includes under 300,000 distinct CDR3 sequences, about 11% of them seen just once. Sequenced input: blood, either unsorted or a sorted T cell fraction (not recorded which). These receptors were collected from a male donor with ankylosing spondylitis or in good health (not recorded which).

V is TRBV20-1 and J is TRBJ2-7; 7 bases map to TRBD2. The CDR3 has 14 residues. Germline CDR1 is DFQATT and CDR2 is SNEGSKA (reference sequence). Losses at the gene ends were 6 bases for V and 4 bases for J; bases not matched to a gene: 12. CDR3 nucleotide sequence: TGCAGTGCCCCCGACTGGCGGGAGTCTTACGAGCAGTACTTC. Translation gives CSAPDWRESYEQYF.

J is TRBJ2-6 and V is TRBV5-1; a possible D gene is TRBD1 (5 bases). Trimming shortened V by 3 bases and J by 0 bases, and 10 bases separated the two germline ends. This CDR3 has 16 amino acids. In germline, CDR1 is SGHRS, CDR2 YFSETQ. The CDR3 DNA follows: TGCGCCAGCAGCTCCCACAGGTCCTCTGGGGCCAACGTCCTGACTTTC. This sequence encodes CASSSHRSSGANVLTF.

The sample holds many counts of this clonotype. The chain carries TRBV6-5 and TRBJ2-3; D unresolved. Per germline, CDR1 MNHEY and CDR2 SVGAGI. This CDR3 region has 15 residues. Trimming shortened V by 4 bases and J by 0 bases, and 11 bases separated the two germline ends. CDR3: CASSSTLSSTDTQYF. DNA for the CDR3: TGTGCCAGCAGTTCGACATTGTCTAGCACAGATACGCAGTATTTT.

This clonotype was counted many times. The genes are TRBV28 and TRBJ2-4; D gene unclear. Between the trimmed V and J ends, which lost 5 bases and 10 bases, there was a span of 15 bases. This CDR3 comprises 13 residues. Germline V gene sequence: CDR1 MDHEN, CDR2 SYDVKM. This CDR3 reads CASSPGPAAIQYF. CDR3 sequence (DNA): TGTGCCAGCAGTCCAGGACCGGCGGCTATTCAGTACTTC.

The CDR3 sequence: CASSWTDRENTGELFF. CDR3 in DNA: TGCGCCAGCAGCTGGACCGACAGGGAAAACACCGGGGAGCTGTTTTTT. The rearrangement links TRBV5-1 to TRBJ2-2; 7 positions agree with TRBD1. The CDR3 extends over 16 amino acids. In germline, CDR1 is SGHRS, CDR2 YFSETQ. The V gene end was trimmed by 3 bases and the J gene end by 2 bases; junction bases not matched to a gene: 7.